This passage covers 8 T cell receptor beta chains from one sample sequenced in a study of T-cell memory formation after mild COVID-19. TCRdb analysed the 5' RACE reads with MiXCR anew, one entry per CDR3 protein. The repertoire has about 350,000 distinct CDR3 sequences, around 15% of them found once; the top ten carry 22%. The sequenced sample consisted of PBMCs or a T cell subset sorted from them (not recorded which). The source of these receptors is a man aged 18 to 35 who had mild COVID-19 (a few samples of this study predate the infection). Cell type and time point are not known.

Concerning this clonotype: The conserved final phenylalanine or tryptophan is absent from the CDR3, which likely points to a read error. No DNA is shown, since the ends of the CDR3 on it are uncertain; the CDR3 is the one TCRdb lists. The chain combines TRBV6-5 with TRBJ1-6. Both ends counted, the CDR3 spans 8 residues. Germline values: CDR1 MNHEY, CDR2 SVGAGI. This CDR3 is CASSYPIM.

This clonotype appeared a few times. The chain uses TRBV3-1 and TRBJ1-2; 7 bases agree with TRBD1. The V and J ends lost 7 bases and 3 bases, in that order; junction bases with no gene match: 8. CDR3 length: 14 amino acids. Germline CDR1 is LGHDT and CDR2 is YNNKEL (reference sequence). The CDR3 protein is CASTPPGTDYGYTF. The CDR3 bases are TGTGCCAGCACCCCCCCCGGGACAGACTATGGCTACACCTTC. Variable domain in full (rest from reference TRBV3-1 and TRBJ1-2): DTAVSQTPKYLVTQMGNDKSIKCEQNLGHDTMYWYKQDSKKFLKIMFSYNNKELIINETVPNRFSPKSPDKAHLNLHINSLELGDSAVYFCASTPPGTDYGYTFGSGTRLTVV.

The chain has TRBV2 and TRBJ2-2; 8 bases match TRBD1. The length of the CDR3 is 15 residues. V shed 8 bases, J shed 1 base, and the junction held 6 bases outside the gene matches. Germline V CDR1 and CDR2: SNHLY, FYNNEI. The CDR3 protein is CASEWTGRNTGELFF. The CDR3 region has the DNA TGTGCCAGCGAATGGACAGGGAGGAACACCGGGGAGCTGTTTTTT.

This clonotype has more than one count but fewer than ten. The genes are TRBV2 and TRBJ2-7, with 7 positions matching TRBD2. The J segment lost 7 bases and the V segment lost 1 base, leaving 4 bases of the junction unmatched. Per germline, CDR1 SNHLY and CDR2 FYNNEI. The length of the CDR3 is 13 residues. This CDR3 is CASSEVTAGEQYV. CDR3 nucleotides: TGTGCCAGCAGTGAAGTGACAGCGGGAGAGCAGTACGTC.

This clonotype has ten or more counts. J is TRBJ2-5 and V is TRBV20-1; TRBD2 matches at 10 bases. In germline, CDR1 is DFQATT, CDR2 SNEGSKA (reference sequence). The CDR3 is 15 residues long. The V segment lost 1 base and the J segment 2 bases; nucleotides outside the gene matches: 4. CDR3 residues: CSARASTSGQETQYF. The CDR3, as DNA: TGCAGTGCTAGAGCGTCGACTAGCGGGCAAGAGACCCAGTACTTC.

The V and J genes are TRBV4-3 and TRBJ1-4; a possible D gene is TRBD1 (5 bases). The CDR3 totals 15 residues. Trimming cost V 3 bases and J 4 bases, with 12 bases left between them. Germline-derived CDR1 and CDR2 are LGHNA and YSLEER. The CDR3 coding sequence is TGCGCCAGCAGCCAGGATCCGGGACTTAATGAAAAACTGTTTTTT. It specifies CASSQDPGLNEKLFF.

The CDR3 coding sequence is TGCAGTGCTGGCACCGGTATCGCGGGGCCCGCGCAGTATTTT. Translating gives CSAGTGIAGPAQYF. This rearrangement joins TRBV20-1 to TRBJ2-3; perhaps TRBD2 as D (6 bases). From germline, CDR1 is DFQATT and CDR2 SNEGSKA (reference sequence). The CDR3 covers 14 residues. The V and J ends lost 5 bases and 10 bases respectively, with 22 bases between them.

The chain is built from TRBV5-1 and TRBJ1-2; tentative D call: TRBD1 (5 bases). Trimming removed 4 bases from V and 4 bases from J, with 17 bases in between. CDR3 length equals 15 residues. Germline CDR1 is SGHRS and CDR2 is YFSETQ. The DNA for the CDR3 is TGCGCCAGCAGCCTGGACACTTGGGGTAGCTATGGCTACACCTTC. Translated: CASSLDTWGSYGYTF.